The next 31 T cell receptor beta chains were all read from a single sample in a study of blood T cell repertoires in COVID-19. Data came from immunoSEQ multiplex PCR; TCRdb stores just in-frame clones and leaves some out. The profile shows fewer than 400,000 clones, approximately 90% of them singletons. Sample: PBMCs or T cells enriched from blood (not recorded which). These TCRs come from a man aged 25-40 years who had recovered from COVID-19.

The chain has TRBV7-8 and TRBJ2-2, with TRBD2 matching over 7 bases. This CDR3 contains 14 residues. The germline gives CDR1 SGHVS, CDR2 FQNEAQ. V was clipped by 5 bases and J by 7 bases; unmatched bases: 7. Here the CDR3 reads CASSRRGVNGELFF. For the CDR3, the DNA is TGTGCCAGCAGCCGACGGGGGGTTAACGGGGAGCTGTTTTTT.

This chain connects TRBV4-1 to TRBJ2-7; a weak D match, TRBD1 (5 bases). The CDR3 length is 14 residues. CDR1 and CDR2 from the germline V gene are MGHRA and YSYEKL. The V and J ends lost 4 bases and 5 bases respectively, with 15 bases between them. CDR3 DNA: TGCGCCAGCAGCCCAGCTCAGGGTCCCAACGAGCAGTACTTC. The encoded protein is CASSPAQGPNEQYF.

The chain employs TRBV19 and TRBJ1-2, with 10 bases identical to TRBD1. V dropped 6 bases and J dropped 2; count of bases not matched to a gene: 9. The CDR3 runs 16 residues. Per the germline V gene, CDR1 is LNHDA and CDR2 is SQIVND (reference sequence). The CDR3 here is CASSAPRDRGNYGYTF. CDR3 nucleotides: TGTGCCAGTAGCGCCCCCCGGGACAGGGGCAACTATGGCTACACCTTC.

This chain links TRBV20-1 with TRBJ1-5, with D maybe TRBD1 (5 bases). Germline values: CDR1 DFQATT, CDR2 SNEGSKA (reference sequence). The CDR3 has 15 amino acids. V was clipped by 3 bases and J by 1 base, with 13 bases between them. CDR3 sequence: CSASVQAGSNQPQHF. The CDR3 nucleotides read TGCAGTGCTAGTGTACAGGCAGGGAGCAATCAGCCCCAGCATTTT.

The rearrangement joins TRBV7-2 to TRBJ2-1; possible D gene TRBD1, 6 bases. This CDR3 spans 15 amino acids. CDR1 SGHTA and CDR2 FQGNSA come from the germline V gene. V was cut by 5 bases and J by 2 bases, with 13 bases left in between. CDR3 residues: CASSLQGSPYNEQFF. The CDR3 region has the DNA TGTGCCAGCAGCCTCCAGGGGTCCCCCTACAATGAGCAGTTCTTC.

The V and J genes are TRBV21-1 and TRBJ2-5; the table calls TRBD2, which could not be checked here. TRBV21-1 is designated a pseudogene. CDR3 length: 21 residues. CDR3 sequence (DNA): TGTGCCAGCAGCAAGAAATGGGGCTCCCGGGTCGGGATTACGGGGGTGGAGACCCAGTACTTC. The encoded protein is CASSKKWGSRVGITGVETQYF.

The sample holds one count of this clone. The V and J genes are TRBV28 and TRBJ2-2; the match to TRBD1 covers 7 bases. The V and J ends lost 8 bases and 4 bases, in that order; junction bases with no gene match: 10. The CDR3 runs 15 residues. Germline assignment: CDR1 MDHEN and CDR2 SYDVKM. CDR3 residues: CASVVGQGVTGELFF. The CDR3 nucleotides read TGTGCCAGCGTCGTGGGGCAGGGGGTCACCGGGGAGCTGTTTTTT.

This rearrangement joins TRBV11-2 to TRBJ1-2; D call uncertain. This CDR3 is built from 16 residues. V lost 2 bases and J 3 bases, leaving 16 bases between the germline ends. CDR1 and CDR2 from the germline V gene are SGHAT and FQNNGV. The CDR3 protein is CASSLNPGRMDYGYTF. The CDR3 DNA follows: TGTGCCAGCAGCTTAAATCCGGGAAGGATGGACTATGGCTACACCTTC.

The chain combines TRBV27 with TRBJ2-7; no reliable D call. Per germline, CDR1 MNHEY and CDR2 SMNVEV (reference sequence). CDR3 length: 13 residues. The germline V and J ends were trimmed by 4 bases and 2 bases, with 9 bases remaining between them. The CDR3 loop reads CASSSSSTYEQYF. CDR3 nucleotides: TGTGCCAGCAGTTCGTCCAGTACCTACGAGCAGTACTTC.

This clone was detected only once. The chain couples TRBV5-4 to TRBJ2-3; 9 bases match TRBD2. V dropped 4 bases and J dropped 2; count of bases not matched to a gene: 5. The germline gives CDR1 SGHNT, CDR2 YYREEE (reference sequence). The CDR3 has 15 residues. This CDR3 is CASSRSGGTTDTQYF. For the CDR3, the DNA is TGTGCCAGCAGCCGCAGCGGGGGGACCACAGATACGCAGTATTTT.

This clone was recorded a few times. The CDR3 loop is CASSFDPTGGQYF. Here the CDR3 DNA reads TGTGCCAGCAGCTTCGACCCTACGGGGGGGCAGTACTTC. The J gene is TRBJ2-7, the V gene TRBV11-2; 7 nucleotides align to TRBD2. The germline V gene encodes CDR1 SGHAT and CDR2 FQNNGV. The CDR3 has 13 amino acids. V shed 3 bases, J shed 9 bases, and the junction held 8 bases outside the gene matches.

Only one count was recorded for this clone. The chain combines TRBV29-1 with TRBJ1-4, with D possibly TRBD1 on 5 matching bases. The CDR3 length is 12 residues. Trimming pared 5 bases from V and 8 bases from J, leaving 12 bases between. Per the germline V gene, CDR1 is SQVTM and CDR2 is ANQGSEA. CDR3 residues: CSVLQGGEKLFF. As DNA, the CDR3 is TGCAGCGTTCTCCAGGGAGGAGAAAAACTGTTTTTT.

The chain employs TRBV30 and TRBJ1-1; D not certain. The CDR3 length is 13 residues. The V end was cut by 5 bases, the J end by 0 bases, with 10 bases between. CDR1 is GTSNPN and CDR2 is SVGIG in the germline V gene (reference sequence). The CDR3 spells CAWGEQVNTEAFF. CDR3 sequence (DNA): TGTGCCTGGGGAGAGCAGGTGAACACTGAAGCTTTCTTT.

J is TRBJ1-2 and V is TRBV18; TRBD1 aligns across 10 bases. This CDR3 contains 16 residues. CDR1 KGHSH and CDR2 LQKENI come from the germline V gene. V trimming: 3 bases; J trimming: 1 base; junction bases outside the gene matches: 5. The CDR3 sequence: CASSPGQGRRNYGYTF. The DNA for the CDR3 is TGTGCCAGCTCACCGGGACAGGGGCGCCGTAACTATGGCTACACCTTC.

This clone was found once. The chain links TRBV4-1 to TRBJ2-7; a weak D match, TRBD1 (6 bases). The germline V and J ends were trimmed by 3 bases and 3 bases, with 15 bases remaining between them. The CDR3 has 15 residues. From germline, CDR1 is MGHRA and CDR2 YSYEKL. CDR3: CASSHRPGHIYEQYF. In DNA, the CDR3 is TGCGCCAGCAGCCATCGACCGGGACACATCTACGAGCAGTACTTC.

The CDR3 coding sequence is TGTGCCAGCAGCTTGGCCGGTGTGGCGGGGGCGTACCAAGAGACCCAGTACTTC. Its protein is CASSLAGVAGAYQETQYF. V is TRBV5-6 and J is TRBJ2-5, with TRBD2 as a possible D gene (7 bases). This CDR3 has 18 residues. Germline CDR1 SGHDT, CDR2 YYEEEE. V was clipped by 0 bases and J by 0 bases, with 18 bases between them.

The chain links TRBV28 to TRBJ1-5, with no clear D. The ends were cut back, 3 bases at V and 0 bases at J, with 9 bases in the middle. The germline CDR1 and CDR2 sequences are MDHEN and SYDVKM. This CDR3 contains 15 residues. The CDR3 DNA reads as TGTGCCAGCAGTTTGGGCAGTGATAGCAATCAGCCCCAGCATTTT. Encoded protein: CASSLGSDSNQPQHF.

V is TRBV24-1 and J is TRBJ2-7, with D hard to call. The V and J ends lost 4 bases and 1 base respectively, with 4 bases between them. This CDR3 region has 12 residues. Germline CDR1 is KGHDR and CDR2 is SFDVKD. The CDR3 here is CATSDESYEQYF. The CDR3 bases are TGTGCCACCAGTGACGAGTCCTACGAGCAGTACTTC.

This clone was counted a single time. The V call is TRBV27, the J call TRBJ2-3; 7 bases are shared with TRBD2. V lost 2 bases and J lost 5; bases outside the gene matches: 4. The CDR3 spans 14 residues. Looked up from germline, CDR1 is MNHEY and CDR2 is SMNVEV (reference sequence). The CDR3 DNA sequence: TGTGCCAGCAGTTTAGGGGGGGGTCGAGATACGCAGTATTTT. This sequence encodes CASSLGGGRDTQYF.

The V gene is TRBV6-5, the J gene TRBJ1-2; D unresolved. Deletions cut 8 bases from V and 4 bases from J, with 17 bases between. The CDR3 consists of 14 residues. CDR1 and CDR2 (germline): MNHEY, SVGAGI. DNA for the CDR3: TGTGCCAGCGCTGCCGCAGGATTGAGCTATGGCTACACCTTC. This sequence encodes CASAAAGLSYGYTF.

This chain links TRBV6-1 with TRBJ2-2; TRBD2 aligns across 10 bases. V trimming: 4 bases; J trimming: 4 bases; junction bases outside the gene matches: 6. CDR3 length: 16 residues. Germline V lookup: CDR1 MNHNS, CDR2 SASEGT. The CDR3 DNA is TGTGCCAGCAGTGTACTAGCGGGGCTTGGCACCGGGGAGCTGTTTTTT. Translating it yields CASSVLAGLGTGELFF.

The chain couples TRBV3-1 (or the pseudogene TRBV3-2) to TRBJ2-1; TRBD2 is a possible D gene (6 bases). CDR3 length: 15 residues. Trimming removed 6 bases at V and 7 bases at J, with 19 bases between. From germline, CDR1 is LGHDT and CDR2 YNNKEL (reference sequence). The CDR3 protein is CASSPGRDLINEQFF. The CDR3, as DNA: TGTGCCAGCAGTCCCGGGCGGGACTTGATTAATGAGCAGTTCTTC.

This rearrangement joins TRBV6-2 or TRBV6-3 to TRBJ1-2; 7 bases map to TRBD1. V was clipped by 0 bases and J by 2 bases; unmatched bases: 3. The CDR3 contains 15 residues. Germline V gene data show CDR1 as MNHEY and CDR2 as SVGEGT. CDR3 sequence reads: CASSYSRGLNYGYTF. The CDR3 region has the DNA TGTGCCAGCAGTTACTCGAGGGGGCTCAACTATGGCTACACCTTC.

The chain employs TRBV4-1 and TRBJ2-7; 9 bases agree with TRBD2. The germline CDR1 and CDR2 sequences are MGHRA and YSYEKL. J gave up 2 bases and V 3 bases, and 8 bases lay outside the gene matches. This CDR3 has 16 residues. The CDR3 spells CASSHPTSGVTYEQYF. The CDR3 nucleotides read TGCGCCAGCAGCCACCCGACTAGCGGAGTCACCTACGAGCAGTACTTC.

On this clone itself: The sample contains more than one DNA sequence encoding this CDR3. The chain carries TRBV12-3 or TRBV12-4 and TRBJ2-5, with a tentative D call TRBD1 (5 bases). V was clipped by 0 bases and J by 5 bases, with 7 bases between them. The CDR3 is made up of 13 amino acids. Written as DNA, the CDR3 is TGTGCCAGCAGTTTAGCTAGGGGCGAGACCCAGTACTTC. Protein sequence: CASSLARGETQYF.

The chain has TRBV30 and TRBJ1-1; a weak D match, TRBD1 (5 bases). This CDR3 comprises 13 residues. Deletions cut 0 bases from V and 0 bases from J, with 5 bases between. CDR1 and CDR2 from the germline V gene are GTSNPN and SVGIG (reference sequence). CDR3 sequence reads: CAWSVGVNTEAFF. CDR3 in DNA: TGTGCCTGGAGTGTAGGGGTGAACACTGAAGCTTTCTTT. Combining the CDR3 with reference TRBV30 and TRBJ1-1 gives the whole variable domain SQTIHQWPATLVQPVGSPLSLECTVEGTSNPNLYWYRQAAGRGLQLLFYSVGIGQISSEVPQNLSASRPQDRQFILSSKKLLLSDSGFYLCAWSVGVNTEAFFGQGTRLTVV.

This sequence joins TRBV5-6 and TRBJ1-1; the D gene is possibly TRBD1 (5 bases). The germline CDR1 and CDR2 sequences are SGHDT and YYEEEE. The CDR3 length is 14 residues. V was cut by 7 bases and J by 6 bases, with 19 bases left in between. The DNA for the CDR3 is TGTGCCAGCCGGGTGGTGGGGCAGTTTGCTGAAGCTTTCTTT. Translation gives CASRVVGQFAEAFF.

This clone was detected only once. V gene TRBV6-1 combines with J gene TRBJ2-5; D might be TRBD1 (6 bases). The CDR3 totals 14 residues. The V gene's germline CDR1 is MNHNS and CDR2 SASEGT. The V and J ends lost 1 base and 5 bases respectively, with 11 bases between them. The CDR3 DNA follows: TGTGCCAGCAGTGAAGGGGGGCGTCAGGAGACCCAGTACTTC. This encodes CASSEGGRQETQYF.

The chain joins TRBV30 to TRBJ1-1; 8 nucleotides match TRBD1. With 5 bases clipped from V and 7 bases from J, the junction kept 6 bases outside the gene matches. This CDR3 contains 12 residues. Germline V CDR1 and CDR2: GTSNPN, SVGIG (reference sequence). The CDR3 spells CAWGQGGFEAFF. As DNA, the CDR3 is TGTGCCTGGGGACAGGGAGGGTTTGAAGCTTTCTTT.

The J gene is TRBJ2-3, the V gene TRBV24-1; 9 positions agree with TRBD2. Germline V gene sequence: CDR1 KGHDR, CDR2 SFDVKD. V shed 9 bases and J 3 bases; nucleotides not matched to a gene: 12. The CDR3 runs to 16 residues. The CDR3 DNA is TGTGCCACCTCCCGGGGTAGCGGGAGCCGAACAGATACGCAGTATTTT. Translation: CATSRGSGSRTDTQYF.

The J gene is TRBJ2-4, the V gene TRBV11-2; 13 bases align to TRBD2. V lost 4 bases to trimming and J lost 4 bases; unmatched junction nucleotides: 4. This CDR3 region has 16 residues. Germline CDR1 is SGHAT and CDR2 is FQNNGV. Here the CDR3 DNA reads TGTGCCAGCAGCTCCGGACTAGCGGGGGTTAAAAACATTCAGTACTTC. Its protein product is CASSSGLAGVKNIQYF.